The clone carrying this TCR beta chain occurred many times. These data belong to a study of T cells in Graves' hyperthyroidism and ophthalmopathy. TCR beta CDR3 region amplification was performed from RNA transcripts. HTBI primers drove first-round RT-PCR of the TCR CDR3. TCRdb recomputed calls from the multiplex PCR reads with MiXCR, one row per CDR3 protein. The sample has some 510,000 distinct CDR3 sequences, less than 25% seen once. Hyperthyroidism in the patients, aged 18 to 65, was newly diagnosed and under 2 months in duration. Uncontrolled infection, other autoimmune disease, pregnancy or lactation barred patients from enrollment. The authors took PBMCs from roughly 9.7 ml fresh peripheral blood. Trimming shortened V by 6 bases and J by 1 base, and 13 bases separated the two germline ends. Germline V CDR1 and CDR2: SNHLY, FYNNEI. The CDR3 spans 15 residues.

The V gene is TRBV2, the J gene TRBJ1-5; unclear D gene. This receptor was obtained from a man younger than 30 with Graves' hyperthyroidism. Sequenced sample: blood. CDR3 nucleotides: TGTGCCAGCAGAGAGCTGGGAGGAAGCAATCAGCCCCAGCATTTT. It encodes CASRELGGSNQPQHF.